This T cell receptor beta chain is drawn from a study of post-analysis software for immune sequencing data. For this clonotype: The antigen is unknown.

Study-level results: With TRBV5-6, TRBV5-1 and TRBV20-1 included, several TRBV segments were more frequent in patients than in controls.

Researchers reported that TCR beta cDNA libraries carried unique molecular identifiers. MiXCR was run by TCRdb on the PCR reads, yielding one entry per CDR3 protein. The sample consists of 450,000 or so distinct CDR3 sequences, approximately 46% of them appearing once. CDR3 length: 15 residues. Trimming left V 0 bases short and J 5 bases short, with 13 bases between. Per germline, CDR1 MNHEY and CDR2 SVGEGT. The TCR comes from a girl aged 10 to 17 with multiple sclerosis. The chain has TRBV6-2 or TRBV6-3 and TRBJ2-5; D possibly corresponds to TRBD1 (6 bases). Sequenced: blood. The CDR3 loop is CASSYSKGVEETQYF. The CDR3 bases are TGTGCCAGCAGTTACTCGAAGGGGGTAGAGGAGACCCAGTACTTC.